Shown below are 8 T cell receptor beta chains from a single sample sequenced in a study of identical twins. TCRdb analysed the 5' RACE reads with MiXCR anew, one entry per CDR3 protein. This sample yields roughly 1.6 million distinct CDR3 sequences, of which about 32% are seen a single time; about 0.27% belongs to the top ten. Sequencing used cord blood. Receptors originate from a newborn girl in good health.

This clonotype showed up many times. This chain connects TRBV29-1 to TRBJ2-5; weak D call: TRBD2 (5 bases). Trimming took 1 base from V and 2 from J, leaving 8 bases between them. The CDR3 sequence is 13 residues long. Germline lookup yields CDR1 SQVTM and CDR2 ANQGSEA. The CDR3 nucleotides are TGCAGCGTTGAAGGAGGGCTACAAGAGACCCAGTACTTC. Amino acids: CSVEGGLQETQYF.

In DNA, the CDR3 is TGCAGTGCTAGTGCCGGGACTAGCGGGACGCGCACAGATACGCAGTATTTT. Encoded protein: CSASAGTSGTRTDTQYF. The rearrangement joins TRBV20-1 to TRBJ2-3, with TRBD2 matching over 13 bases. This CDR3 has 17 residues. Germline V gives CDR1 DFQATT, CDR2 SNEGSKA (reference sequence). With 3 bases clipped from V and 1 base from J, the junction kept 7 bases outside the gene matches.

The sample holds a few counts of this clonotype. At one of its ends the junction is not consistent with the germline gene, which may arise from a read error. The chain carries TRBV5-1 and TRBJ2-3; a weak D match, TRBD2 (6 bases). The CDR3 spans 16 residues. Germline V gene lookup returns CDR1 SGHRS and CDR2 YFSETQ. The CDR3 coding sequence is TGCGCCAGCAGCCCACCGGGACTGTCTAGCATAGATACGCAGTATTTT. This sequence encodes CASSPPGLSSIDTQYF.

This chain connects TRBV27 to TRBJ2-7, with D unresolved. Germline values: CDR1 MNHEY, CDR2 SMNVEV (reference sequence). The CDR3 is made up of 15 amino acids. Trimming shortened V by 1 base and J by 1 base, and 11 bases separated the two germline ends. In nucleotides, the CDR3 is TGTGCCAGCAGTTTATGGTCAGGTGTTTCCTACGAGCAGTACTTC. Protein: CASSLWSGVSYEQYF.

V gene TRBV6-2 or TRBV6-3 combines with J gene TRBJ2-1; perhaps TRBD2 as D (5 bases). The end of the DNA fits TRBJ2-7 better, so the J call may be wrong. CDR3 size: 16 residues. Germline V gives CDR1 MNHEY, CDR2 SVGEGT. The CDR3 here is CASTLIPGSSYNEQYF. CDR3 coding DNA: TGTGCCAGCACCCTCATCCCGGGATCGTCCTACAATGAGCAGTACTTC.

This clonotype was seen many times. In nucleotides, the CDR3 is TGCGCCAGCAGCCCGACAGGGCCCTATGGCTACACCTTC. It specifies CASSPTGPYGYTF. The chain recombines TRBV4-1 with TRBJ1-2, with 7 positions matching TRBD1. The germline CDR1 and CDR2 sequences are MGHRA and YSYEKL. Germline trimming cut 4 bases from V and 4 bases from J; bases unmatched to any gene: 3. There are 13 residues in the CDR3.

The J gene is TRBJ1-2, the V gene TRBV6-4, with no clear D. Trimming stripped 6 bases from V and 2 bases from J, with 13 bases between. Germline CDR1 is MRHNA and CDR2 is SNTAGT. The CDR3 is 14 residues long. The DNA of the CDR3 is TGTGCCAGCAGCCCTCTTGACCTAAACTATGGCTACACCTTC. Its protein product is CASSPLDLNYGYTF.

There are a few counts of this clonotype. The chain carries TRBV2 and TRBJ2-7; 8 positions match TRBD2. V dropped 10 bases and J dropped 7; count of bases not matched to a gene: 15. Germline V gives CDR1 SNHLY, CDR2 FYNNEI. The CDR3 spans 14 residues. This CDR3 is CANSGLGSYNEQYF. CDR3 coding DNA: TGTGCCAACTCGGGACTAGGAAGCTACAATGAGCAGTACTTC.